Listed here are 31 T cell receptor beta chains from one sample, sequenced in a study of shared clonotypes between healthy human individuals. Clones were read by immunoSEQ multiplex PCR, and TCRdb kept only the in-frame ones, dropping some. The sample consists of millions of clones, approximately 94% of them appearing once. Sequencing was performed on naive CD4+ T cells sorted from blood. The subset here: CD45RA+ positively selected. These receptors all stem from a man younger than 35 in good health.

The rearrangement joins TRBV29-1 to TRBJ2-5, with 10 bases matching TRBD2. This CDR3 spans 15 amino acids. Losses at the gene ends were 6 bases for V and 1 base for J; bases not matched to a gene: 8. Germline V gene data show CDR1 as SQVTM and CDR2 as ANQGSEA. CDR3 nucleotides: TGCAGCGTCGCTCCGCGGACTAGCGGCCAAGAGACCCAGTACTTC. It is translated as CSVAPRTSGQETQYF.

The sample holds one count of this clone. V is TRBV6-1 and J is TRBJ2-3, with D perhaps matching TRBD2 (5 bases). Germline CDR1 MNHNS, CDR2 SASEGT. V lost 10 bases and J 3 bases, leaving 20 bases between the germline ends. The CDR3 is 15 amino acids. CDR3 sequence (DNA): TGTGCCACCCCCAGGACGGGGTTAGAAACAGATACGCAGTATTTT. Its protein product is CATPRTGLETDTQYF.

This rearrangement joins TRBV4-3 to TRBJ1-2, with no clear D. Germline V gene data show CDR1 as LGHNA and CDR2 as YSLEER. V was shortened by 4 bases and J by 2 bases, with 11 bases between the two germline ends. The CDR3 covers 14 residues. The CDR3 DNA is TGCGCCAGCAGCCCACATACGGTGAACTATGGCTACACCTTC. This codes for CASSPHTVNYGYTF.

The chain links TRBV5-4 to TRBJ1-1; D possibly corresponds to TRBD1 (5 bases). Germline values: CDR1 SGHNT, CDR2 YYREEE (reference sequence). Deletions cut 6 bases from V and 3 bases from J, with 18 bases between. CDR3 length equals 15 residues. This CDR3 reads CASTYPGLGDTEAFF. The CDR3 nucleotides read TGTGCCAGCACCTACCCAGGTCTAGGGGACACTGAAGCTTTCTTT. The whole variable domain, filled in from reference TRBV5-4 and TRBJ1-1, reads ETGVTQSPTHLIKTRGQQVTLRCSSQSGHNTVSWYQQALGQGPQFIFQYYREEENGRGNFPPRFSGLQFPNYSSELNVNALELDDSALYLCASTYPGLGDTEAFFGQGTRLTVV.

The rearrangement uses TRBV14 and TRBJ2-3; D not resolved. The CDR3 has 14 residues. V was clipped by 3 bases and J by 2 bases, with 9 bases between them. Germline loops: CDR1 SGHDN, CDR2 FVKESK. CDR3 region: CASSHYLNTDTQYF. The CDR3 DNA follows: TGTGCCAGCAGCCACTACCTTAACACAGATACGCAGTATTTT.

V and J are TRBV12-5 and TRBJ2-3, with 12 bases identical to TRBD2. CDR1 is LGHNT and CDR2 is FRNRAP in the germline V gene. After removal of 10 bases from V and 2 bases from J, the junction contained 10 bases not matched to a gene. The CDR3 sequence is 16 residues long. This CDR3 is CATAITSGGSTDTQYF. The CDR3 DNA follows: TGTGCTACCGCCATCACTAGCGGGGGGTCCACAGATACGCAGTATTTT.

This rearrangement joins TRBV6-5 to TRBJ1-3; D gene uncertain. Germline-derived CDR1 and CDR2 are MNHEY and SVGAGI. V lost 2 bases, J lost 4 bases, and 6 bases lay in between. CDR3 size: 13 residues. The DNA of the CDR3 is TGTGCCAGCAGTTACGAGGGAGGAAACACCATATATTTT. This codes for CASSYEGGNTIYF.

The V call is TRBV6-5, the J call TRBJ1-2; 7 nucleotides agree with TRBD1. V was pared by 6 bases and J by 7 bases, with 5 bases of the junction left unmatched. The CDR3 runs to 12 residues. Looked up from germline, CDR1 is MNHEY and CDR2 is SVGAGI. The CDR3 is CASREQGGGYTF. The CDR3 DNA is TGTGCCAGCAGGGAGCAGGGGGGTGGCTACACCTTC.

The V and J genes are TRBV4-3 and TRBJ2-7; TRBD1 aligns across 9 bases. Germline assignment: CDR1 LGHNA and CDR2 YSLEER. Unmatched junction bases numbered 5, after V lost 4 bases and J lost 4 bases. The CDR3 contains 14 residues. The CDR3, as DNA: TGCGCCAGCAGCCCTGGACAGGGGAGTTACGAGCAGTACTTC. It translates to CASSPGQGSYEQYF.

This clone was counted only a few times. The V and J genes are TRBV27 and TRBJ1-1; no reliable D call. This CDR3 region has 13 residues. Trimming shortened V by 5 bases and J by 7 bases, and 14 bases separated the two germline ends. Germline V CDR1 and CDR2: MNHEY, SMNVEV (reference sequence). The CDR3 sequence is CASSPGNTLEAFF. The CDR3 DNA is TGTGCCAGCAGTCCGGGGAATACCCTTGAAGCTTTCTTT.

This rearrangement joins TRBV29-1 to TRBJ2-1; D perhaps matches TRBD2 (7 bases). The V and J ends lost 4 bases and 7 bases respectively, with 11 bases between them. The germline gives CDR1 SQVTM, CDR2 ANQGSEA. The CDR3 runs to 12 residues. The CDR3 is CSVAEGGNEQFF. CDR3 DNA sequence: TGCAGCGTTGCCGAGGGGGGGAATGAGCAGTTCTTC.

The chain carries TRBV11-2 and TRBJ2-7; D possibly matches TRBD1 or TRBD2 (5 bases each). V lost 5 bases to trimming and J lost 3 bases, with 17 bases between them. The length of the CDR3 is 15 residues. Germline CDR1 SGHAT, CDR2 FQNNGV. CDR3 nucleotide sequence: TGTGCCAGCAGCCCGACCGGGACGGAAAACTACGAGCAGTACTTC. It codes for CASSPTGTENYEQYF.

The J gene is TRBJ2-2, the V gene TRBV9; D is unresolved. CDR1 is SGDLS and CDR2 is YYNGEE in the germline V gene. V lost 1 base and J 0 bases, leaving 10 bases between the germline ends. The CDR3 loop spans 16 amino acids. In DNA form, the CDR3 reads TGTGCCAGCAGCGTACGGGTCACGGCGAACACCGGGGAGCTGTTTTTT. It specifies CASSVRVTANTGELFF.

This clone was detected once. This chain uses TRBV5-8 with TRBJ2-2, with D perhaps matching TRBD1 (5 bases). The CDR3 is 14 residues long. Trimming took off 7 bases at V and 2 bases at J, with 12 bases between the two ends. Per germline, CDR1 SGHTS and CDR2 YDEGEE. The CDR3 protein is CASRTGQNTGELFF. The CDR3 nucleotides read TGTGCCAGCCGAACAGGTCAAAACACCGGGGAGCTGTTTTTT.

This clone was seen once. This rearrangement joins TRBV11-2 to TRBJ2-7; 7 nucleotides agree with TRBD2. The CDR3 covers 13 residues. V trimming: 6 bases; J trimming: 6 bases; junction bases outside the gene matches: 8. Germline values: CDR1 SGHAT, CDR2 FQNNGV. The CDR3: CASRFGGGTEQYF. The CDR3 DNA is TGTGCCAGCAGATTTGGGGGGGGGACCGAGCAGTACTTC. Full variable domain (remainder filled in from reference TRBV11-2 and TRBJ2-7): EAGVAQSPRYKIIEKRQSVAFWCNPISGHATLYWYQQILGQGPKLLIQFQNNGVVDDSQLPKDRFSAERLKGVDSTLKIQPAKLEDSAVYLCASRFGGGTEQYFGPGTRLTVT.

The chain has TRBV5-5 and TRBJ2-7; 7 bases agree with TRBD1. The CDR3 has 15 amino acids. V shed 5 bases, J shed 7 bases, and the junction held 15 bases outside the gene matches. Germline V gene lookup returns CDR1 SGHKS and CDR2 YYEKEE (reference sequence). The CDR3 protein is CASSLPTGAPGEQYF. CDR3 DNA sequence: TGTGCCAGCAGTTTACCCACAGGGGCCCCGGGGGAGCAGTACTTC.

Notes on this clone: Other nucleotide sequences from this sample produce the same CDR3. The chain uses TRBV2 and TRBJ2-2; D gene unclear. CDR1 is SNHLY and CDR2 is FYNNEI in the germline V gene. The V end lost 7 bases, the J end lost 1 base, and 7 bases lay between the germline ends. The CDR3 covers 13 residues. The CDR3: CASKRENTGELFF. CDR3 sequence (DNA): TGTGCCAGCAAGCGAGAGAACACCGGGGAGCTGTTTTTT.

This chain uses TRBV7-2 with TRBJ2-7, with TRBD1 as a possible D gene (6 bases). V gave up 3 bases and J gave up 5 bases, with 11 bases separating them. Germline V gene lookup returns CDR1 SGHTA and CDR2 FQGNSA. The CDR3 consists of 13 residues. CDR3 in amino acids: CASSFTGSNEQYF. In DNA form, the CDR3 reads TGTGCCAGCAGCTTTACAGGGTCCAACGAGCAGTACTTC.

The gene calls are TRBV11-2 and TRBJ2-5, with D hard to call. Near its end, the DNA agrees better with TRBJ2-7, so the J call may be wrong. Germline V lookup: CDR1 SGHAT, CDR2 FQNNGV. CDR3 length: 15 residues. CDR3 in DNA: TGTGCCAGCAGCTTAGATACGGGTCAGTACTACGAGCAGTACTTC. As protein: CASSLDTGQYYEQYF.

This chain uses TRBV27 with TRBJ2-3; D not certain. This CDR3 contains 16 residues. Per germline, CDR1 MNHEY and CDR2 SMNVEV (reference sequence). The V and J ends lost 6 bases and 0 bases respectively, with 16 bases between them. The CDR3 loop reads CASSRFGRYSTDTQYF. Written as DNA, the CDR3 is TGTGCCAGCAGCCGCTTCGGACGGTATAGCACAGATACGCAGTATTTT.

CDR3 in DNA: TGCGCCAGCAGCTCCGGGACAGGGCAAACCTATGGCTACACCTTC. Its translation is CASSSGTGQTYGYTF. The chain links TRBV5-1 to TRBJ1-2; 9 bases match TRBD1. CDR1 and CDR2 (germline): SGHRS, YFSETQ. This CDR3 is built from 15 residues. After removal of 3 bases from V and 4 bases from J, the junction contained 7 bases not matched to a gene.

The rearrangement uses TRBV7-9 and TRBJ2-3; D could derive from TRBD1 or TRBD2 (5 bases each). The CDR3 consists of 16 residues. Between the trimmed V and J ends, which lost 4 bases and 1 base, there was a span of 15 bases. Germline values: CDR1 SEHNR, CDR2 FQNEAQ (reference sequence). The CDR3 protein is CASSSAGTFGTDTQYF. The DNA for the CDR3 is TGTGCCAGCAGCTCCGCCGGGACCTTCGGCACAGATACGCAGTATTTT.

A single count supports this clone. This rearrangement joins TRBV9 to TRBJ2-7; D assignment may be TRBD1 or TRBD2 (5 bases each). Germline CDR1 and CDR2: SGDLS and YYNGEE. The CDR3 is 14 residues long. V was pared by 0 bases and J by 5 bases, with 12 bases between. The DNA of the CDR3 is TGTGCCAGCAGCGTAGTGGGGGAGACCCACGAGCAGTACTTC. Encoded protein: CASSVVGETHEQYF. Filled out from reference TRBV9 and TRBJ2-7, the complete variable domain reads DSGVTQTPKHLITATGQRVTLRCSPRSGDLSVYWYQQSLDQGLQFLIQYYNGEERAKGNILERFSAQQFPDLHSELNLSSLELGDSALYFCASSVVGETHEQYFGPGTRLTVT.

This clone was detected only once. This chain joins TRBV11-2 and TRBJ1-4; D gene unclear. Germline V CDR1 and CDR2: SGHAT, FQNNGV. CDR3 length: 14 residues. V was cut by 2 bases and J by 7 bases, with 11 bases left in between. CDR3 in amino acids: CASSLTSDGEKLFF. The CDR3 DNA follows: TGTGCCAGCAGCTTAACGTCAGACGGTGAAAAACTGTTTTTT.

CDR3: CAISESRNDRGDEQFF. The CDR3 DNA is TGTGCCATCAGTGAGTCCCGAAACGACAGGGGCGATGAGCAGTTCTTC. V is TRBV10-3 and J is TRBJ2-1; 8 bases fit TRBD1. CDR1 is ENHRY, CDR2 SYGVKD, per germline. V was clipped by 0 bases and J by 8 bases; unmatched bases: 9. The CDR3 is made up of 16 amino acids.

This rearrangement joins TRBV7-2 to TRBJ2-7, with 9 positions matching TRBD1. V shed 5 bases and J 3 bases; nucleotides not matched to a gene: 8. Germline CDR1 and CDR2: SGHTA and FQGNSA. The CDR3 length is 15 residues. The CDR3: CASSLRGTGIYEQYF. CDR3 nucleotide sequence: TGTGCCAGCAGCCTCCGCGGGACAGGGATCTACGAGCAGTACTTC. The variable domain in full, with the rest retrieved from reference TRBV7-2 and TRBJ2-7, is GAGVSQSPSNKVTEKGKDVELRCDPISGHTALYWYRQSLGQGLEFLIYFQGNSAPDKSGLPSDRFSAERTGGSVSTLTIQRTQQEDSAVYLCASSLRGTGIYEQYFGPGTRLTVT.

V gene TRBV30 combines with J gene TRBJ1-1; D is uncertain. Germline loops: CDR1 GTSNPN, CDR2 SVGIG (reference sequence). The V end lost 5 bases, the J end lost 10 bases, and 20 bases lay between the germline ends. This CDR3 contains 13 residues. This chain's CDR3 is CAWARPPETGAFF. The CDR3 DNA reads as TGTGCCTGGGCGCGACCACCTGAAACGGGAGCTTTCTTT.

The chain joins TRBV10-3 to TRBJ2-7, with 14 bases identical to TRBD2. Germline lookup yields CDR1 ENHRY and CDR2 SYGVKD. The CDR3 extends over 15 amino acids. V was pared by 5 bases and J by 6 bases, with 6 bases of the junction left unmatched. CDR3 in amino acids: CAISLGLAGAGEQYF. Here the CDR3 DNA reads TGTGCCATCAGTCTGGGACTAGCGGGAGCTGGCGAGCAGTACTTC.

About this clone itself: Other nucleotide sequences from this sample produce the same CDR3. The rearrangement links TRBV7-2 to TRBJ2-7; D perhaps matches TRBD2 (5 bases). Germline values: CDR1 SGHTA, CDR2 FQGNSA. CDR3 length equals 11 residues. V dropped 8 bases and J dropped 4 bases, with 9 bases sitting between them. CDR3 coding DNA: TGTGCCAGCTCCCCGGGGTACGAGCAGTACTTC. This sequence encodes CASSPGYEQYF.

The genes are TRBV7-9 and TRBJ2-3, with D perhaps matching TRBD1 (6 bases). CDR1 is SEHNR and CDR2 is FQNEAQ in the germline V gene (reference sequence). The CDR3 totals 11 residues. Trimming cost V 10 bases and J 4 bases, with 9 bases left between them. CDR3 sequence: CAIPGADTQYF. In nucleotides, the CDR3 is TGTGCCATTCCAGGGGCAGATACGCAGTATTTT.

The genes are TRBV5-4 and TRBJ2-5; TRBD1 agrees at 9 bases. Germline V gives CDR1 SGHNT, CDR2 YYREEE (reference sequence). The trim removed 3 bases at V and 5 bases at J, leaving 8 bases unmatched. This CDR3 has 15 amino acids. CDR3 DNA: TGTGCCAGCAGCTCTCGACAGGGGGTCTGGGAGACCCAGTACTTC. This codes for CASSSRQGVWETQYF.